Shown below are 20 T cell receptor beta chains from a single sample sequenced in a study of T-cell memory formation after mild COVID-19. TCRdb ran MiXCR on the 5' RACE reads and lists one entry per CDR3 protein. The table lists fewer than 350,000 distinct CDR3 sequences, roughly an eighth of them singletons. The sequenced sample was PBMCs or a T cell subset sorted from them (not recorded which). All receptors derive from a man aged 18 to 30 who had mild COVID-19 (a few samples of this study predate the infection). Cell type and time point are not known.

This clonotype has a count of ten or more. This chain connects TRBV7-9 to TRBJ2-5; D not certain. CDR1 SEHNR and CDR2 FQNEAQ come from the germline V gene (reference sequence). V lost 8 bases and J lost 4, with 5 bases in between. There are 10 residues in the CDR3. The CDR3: CASALETQYF. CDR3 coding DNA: TGTGCCAGCGCCCTAGAGACCCAGTACTTC.

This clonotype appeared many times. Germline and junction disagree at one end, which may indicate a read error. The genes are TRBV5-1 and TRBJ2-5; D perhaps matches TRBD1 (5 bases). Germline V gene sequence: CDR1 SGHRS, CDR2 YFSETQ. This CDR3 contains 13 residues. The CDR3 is CASSFQGQETQYF. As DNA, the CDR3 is TGTGCCAGCAGCTTTCAGGGACAAGAGACCCAGTACTTC. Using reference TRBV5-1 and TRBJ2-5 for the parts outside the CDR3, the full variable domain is KAGVTQTPRYLIKTRGQQVTLSCSPISGHRSVSWYQQTPGQGLQFLFEYFSETQRNKGNFPGRFSGRQFSNSRSEMNVSTLELGDSALYLCASSFQGQETQYFGPGTRLLVL.

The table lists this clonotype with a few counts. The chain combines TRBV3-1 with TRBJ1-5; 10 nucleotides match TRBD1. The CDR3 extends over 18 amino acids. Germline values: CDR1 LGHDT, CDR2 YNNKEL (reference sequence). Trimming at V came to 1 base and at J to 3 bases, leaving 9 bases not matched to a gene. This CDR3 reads CASSQGFGTGDNNQPQHF. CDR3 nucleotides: TGTGCCAGCAGCCAAGGATTTGGGACAGGGGATAACAATCAGCCCCAGCATTTT.

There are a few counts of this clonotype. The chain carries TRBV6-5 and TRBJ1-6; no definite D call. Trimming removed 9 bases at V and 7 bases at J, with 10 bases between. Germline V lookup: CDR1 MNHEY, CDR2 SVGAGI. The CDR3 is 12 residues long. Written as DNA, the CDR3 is TGTGCCAGTCAGAGGAGCAATTCACCCCTCCACTTT. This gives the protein CASQRSNSPLHF.

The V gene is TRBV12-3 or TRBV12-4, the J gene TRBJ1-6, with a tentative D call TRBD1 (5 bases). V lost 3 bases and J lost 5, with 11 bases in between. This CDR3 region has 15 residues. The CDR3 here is CASSFRGPNNSPLHF. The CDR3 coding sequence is TGTGCCAGCAGTTTTAGGGGCCCCAATAATTCACCCCTCCACTTT.

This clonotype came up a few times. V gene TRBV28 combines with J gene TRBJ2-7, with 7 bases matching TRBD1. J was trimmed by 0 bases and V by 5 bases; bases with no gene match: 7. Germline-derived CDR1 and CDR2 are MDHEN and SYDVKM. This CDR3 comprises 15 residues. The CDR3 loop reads CASSAGGSVSYEQYV. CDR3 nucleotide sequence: TGTGCCAGCAGTGCAGGGGGTAGTGTCTCCTACGAGCAGTACGTC.

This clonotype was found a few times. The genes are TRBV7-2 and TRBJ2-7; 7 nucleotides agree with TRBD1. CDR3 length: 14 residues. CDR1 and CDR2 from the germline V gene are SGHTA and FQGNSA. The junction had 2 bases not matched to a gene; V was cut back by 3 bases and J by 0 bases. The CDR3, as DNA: TGTGCCAGCAGCTTTGACAGGGCCTCCTACGAGCAGTACTTC. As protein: CASSFDRASYEQYF.

The CDR3 coding sequence is TGCGCCAGCAGCCCTGAAGGGAGGAGTGGAGCCAACGTCCTGACTTTC. This codes for CASSPEGRSGANVLTF. V usage is TRBV5-1 and J usage is TRBJ2-6; possibly TRBD2 for D (6 bases). Germline CDR1 and CDR2: SGHRS and YFSETQ. The CDR3 runs 16 residues. V was trimmed by 4 bases and J by 7 bases, leaving 18 bases between them.

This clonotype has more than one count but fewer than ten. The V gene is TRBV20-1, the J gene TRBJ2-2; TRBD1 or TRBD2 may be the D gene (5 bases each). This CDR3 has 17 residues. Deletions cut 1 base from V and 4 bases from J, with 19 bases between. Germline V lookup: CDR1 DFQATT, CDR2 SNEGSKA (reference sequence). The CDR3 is CSARVVGTLSPTGELFF. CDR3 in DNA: TGCAGTGCTAGAGTGGTCGGGACCTTGTCCCCCACCGGGGAGCTGTTTTTT.

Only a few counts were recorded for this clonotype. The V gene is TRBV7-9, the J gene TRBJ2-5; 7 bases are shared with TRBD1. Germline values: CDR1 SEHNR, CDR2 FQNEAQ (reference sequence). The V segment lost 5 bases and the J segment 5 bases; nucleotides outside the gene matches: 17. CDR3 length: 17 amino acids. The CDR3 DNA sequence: TGTGCCAGCAGCCAGACAGGGAGAGGGTACCAATTGGAGACCCAGTACTTC. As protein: CASSQTGRGYQLETQYF.

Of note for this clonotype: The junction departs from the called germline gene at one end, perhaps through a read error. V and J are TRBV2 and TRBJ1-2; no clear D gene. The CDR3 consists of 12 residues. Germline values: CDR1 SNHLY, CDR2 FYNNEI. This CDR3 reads CATRRVNCGYTF. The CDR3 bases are TGTGCCACCCGACGGGTAAACTGTGGCTACACCTTC.

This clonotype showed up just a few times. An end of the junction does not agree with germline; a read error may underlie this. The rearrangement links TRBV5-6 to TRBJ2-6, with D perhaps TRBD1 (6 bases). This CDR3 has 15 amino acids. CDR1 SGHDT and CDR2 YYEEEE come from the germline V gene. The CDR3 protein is CATSLGARGANVLTF. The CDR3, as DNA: TGTGCCACCAGCTTGGGGGCCCGTGGGGCCAACGTCCTGACTTTC.

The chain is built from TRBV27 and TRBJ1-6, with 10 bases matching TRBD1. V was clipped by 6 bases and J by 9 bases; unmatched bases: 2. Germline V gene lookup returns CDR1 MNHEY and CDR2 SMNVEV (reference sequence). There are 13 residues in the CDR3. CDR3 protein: CASRWDRGSPLHF. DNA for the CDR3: TGTGCCAGCAGATGGGACAGGGGTTCACCCCTCCACTTT.

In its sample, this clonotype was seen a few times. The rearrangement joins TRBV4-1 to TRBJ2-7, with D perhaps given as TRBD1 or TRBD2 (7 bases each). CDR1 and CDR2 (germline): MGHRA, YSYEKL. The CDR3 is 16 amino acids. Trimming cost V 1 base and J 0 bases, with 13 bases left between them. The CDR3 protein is CASSQVIRGGSYEQYF. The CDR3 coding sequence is TGCGCCAGCAGCCAAGTCATCAGGGGGGGCTCCTACGAGCAGTACTTC.

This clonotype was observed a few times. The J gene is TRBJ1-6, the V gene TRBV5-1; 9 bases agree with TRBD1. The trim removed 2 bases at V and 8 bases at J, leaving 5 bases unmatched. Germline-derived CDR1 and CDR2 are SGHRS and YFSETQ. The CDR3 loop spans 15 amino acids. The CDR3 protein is CASSLQGARDSPLHF. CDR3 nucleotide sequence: TGCGCCAGCAGCTTACAGGGGGCCCGGGATTCACCCCTCCACTTT.

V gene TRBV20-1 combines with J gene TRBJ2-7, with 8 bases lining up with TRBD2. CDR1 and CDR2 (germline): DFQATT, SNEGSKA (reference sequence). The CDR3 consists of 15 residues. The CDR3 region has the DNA TGCAGCGTCTCACGCCGGGGGGGGAGCTCCTACGAGCAGTACTTC. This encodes CSVSRRGGSSYEQYF.

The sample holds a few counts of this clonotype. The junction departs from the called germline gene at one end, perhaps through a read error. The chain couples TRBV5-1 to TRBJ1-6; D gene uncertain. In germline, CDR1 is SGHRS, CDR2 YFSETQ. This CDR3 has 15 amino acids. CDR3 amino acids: CASSLGASYNSLLHF. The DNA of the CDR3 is TGCGCCAGCAGCTTGGGGGCTTCCTATAATTCACTCCTCCACTTT.

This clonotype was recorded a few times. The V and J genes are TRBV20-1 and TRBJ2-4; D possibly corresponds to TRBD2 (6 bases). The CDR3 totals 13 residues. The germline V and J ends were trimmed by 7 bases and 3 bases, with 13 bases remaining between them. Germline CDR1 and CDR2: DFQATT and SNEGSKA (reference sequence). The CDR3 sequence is CSGVLGGKNIQYF. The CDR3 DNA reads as TGCAGTGGCGTGCTGGGGGGCAAAAACATTCAGTACTTC.

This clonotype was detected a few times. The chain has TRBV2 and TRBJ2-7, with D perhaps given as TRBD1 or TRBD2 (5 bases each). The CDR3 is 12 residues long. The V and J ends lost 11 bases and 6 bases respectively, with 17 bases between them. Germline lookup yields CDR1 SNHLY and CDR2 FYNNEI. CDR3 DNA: TGTGCCGAGAGGGGTCCTCGGGGCGAGCAGTACTTC. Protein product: CAERGPRGEQYF.

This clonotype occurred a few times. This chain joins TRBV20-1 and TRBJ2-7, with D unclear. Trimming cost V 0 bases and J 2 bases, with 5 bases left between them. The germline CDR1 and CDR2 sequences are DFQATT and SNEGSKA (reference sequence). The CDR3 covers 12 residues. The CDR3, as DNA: TGCAGTGCTAGAGATGGGCCCTACGAGCAGTACGTC. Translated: CSARDGPYEQYV.